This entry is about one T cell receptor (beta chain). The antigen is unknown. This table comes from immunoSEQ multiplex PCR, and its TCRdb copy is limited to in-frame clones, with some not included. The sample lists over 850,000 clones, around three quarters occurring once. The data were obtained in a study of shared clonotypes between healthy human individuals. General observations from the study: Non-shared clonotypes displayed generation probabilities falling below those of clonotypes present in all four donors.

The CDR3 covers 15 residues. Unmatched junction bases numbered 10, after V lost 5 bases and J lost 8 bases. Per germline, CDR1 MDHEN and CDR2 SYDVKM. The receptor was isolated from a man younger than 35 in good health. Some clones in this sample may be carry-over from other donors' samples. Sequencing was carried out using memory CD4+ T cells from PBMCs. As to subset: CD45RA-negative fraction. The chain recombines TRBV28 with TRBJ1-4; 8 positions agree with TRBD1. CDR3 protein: CASSPWTGSPEKLFF. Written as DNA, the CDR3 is TGTGCCAGCAGTCCCTGGACAGGGAGCCCCGAAAAACTGTTTTTT.